This T cell receptor beta chain was documented in a study of blood T cell repertoires in COVID-19. About the research overall: Acute-phase and convalescent COVID-19 samples originated in the United States, Italy and Spain. PBMCs, B-cell-depleted T cells, or T cells were the source of the cDNA or gDNA that made up the material.

About this clone itself: This specimen includes other DNA sequences encoding the same CDR3.

In the authors' methods: Scientists estimated how many nucleated cells there were by amplifying reference gene primers. The assay was immunoSEQ multiplex PCR, and TCRdb's table has in-frame clones only and misses some. That table is the source of V, J and clone size, and D and trimming were worked out from the DNA. The table records 300,000 or so clones, more than 80% of them present only once. Germline CDR1 is LNHDA and CDR2 is SQIVND (reference sequence). The V and J ends lost 5 bases and 8 bases, in that order; junction bases with no gene match: 7. The length of the CDR3 is 14 residues. Material: peripheral blood. The TCR was taken from a woman between 40 and 55 years old with acute or convalescent COVID-19. The J gene is TRBJ1-4, the V gene TRBV19; 8 positions match TRBD1. The DNA for the CDR3 is TGTGCCAGTAGTCTCGGACAGGGTCGGGAAAAACTGTTTTTT. Protein product: CASSLGQGREKLFF.